This T cell receptor beta chain was retrieved from a study of blood T cell repertoires in COVID-19. Authors' methods: Cell counts per sample came from amplifying reference gene primers. The repertoire was sequenced with immunoSEQ multiplex PCR; TCRdb's copy has only in-frame clones and lacks some. The DNA gave D and trimming, while V, J and clone size come from that table. The sample yields about 250,000 clones, roughly 84% seen once. The junction had 8 bases not matched to a gene; V was cut back by 2 bases and J by 9 bases. The CDR3 contains 15 residues. Germline CDR1 ENHRY, CDR2 SYGVKD. What was sequenced was peripheral blood. J is TRBJ2-1 and V is TRBV10-3; 9 bases align to TRBD2. The origin of this receptor is a woman between 35 and 50 years old who had recovered from COVID-19. For the CDR3, the DNA is TGTGCCATCAGTGAGAAGAGGGGACTAGCCGGTGAGCAGTTCTTC. This translates into CAISEKRGLAGEQFF.